This note documents a single TCR beta chain sequence. Libraries were prepared by immunoSEQ multiplex PCR; TCRdb keeps only in-frame clonotypes and omits some of them. Among roughly 150,000 clones listed, 80% to 90% were seen once. The sample is drawn from a study of blood T cell repertoires in COVID-19. From germline, CDR1 is KGHDR and CDR2 SFDVKD. The CDR3 has 10 residues. The V end was cut by 9 bases, the J end by 3 bases, with 5 bases between. The chain links TRBV24-1 to TRBJ2-7, with D hard to call. This receptor was identified in a woman aged 50 to 60 in a cohort sampled during active or convalescent COVID-19. The sequencing input was peripheral blood. CDR3 sequence: CATSYYEQYF. For the CDR3, the DNA is TGTGCCACCTCGTACTACGAGCAGTACTTC.